A single sample gave rise to the 28 T cell receptor beta chains below, sequenced in a study of early T cells in non-severe SARS-CoV-2 infection. One entry per CDR3 protein, called by TCRdb with MiXCR from the 5' RACE reads. The sample records about 87,000 distinct CDR3 sequences, approximately 15% being singletons. Source material: whole blood. Receptors originate from an adult who was a healthcare worker with PCR-confirmed SARS-CoV-2 infection or an uninfected control (not recorded which).

This clonotype has just a few counts. CDR3 bases: TGCAAACCAGGACAGGACTATGGCTACACCTTC. It is translated as CKPGQDYGYTF. The chain recombines TRBV20-1 with TRBJ1-2, with 7 positions matching TRBD1. The germline V gene encodes CDR1 DFQATT and CDR2 SNEGSKA (reference sequence). The CDR3 has 11 residues.

This clonotype was observed at least ten times. The chain uses TRBV28 and TRBJ1-1, with D perhaps matching TRBD1 (6 bases). CDR1 MDHEN and CDR2 SYDVKM come from the germline V gene. V lost 2 bases, J lost 5 bases, and 15 bases lay in between. The CDR3 covers 15 residues. CDR3 sequence reads: CASSLTSGVGTEAFF. The CDR3 nucleotides read TGTGCCAGCAGTTTAACTTCAGGGGTAGGAACTGAAGCTTTCTTT.

There are many counts of this clonotype. The chain joins TRBV7-8 to TRBJ2-4; tentatively, D is TRBD2 (5 bases). The CDR3 totals 15 residues. CDR1 is SGHVS, CDR2 FQNEAQ, per germline. Trimming cost V 4 bases and J 3 bases, with 13 bases left between them. CDR3 protein: CASSSTLAGKNIQYF. CDR3 nucleotides: TGTGCCAGCAGCTCGACCCTCGCGGGCAAAAACATTCAGTACTTC.

This clonotype was detected ten times or more. The chain combines TRBV4-1 with TRBJ2-7; D is uncertain. The germline V and J ends were trimmed by 0 bases and 0 bases, with 6 bases remaining between them. The CDR3 covers 14 residues. Germline V gene sequence: CDR1 MGHRA, CDR2 YSYEKL. DNA of the CDR3: TGCGCCAGCAGCCAAGACAGCACCTCCTACGAGCAGTACTTC. As protein: CASSQDSTSYEQYF.

The rearrangement uses TRBV7-9 and TRBJ2-7; 7 bases map to TRBD1. The germline V gene encodes CDR1 SEHNR and CDR2 FQNEAQ (reference sequence). V lost 0 bases to trimming and J lost 4 bases; unmatched junction nucleotides: 3. This CDR3 has 14 amino acids. The CDR3 DNA is TGTGCCAGCAGCTTAGCCGGGACAGTGTACGAGCAGTACTTC. Protein: CASSLAGTVYEQYF.

The chain is built from TRBV7-2 and TRBJ1-5; no reliable D call. This CDR3 has 12 residues. Trimming removed 5 bases at V and 3 bases at J, with 5 bases between. The germline gives CDR1 SGHTA, CDR2 FQGNSA. The CDR3 sequence: CASSQLNQPQHF. DNA of the CDR3: TGTGCCAGCAGCCAACTCAATCAGCCCCAGCATTTT.

This clonotype was seen many times. Germline is not matched at one junction end, which may reflect a read error. The chain combines TRBV14 with TRBJ2-5; D not certain. Per germline, CDR1 SGHDN and CDR2 FVKESK. This CDR3 is built from 13 residues. The CDR3 DNA follows: TGTGCCAGCAGCCAAGGCATCCAAGAGTCCCAGTACTTC. It codes for CASSQGIQESQYF.

This clonotype was seen at least ten times. The chain is built from TRBV10-1 and TRBJ1-3; D not resolved. The CDR3 has 14 amino acids. Germline values: CDR1 WNHNN, CDR2 SYGVQD (reference sequence). V gave up 3 bases and J gave up 0 bases, with 6 bases separating them. The CDR3 loop reads CASSETLSGNTIYF. The CDR3 coding sequence is TGCGCCAGCAGTGAAACGCTCTCTGGAAACACCATATATTTT.

V usage is TRBV5-1 and J usage is TRBJ2-4; no firm D call. The V end lost 2 bases, the J end lost 6 bases, and 12 bases lay between the germline ends. Germline lookup yields CDR1 SGHRS and CDR2 YFSETQ. The CDR3 has 14 amino acids. The CDR3 DNA reads TGCGCCAGCAGCTTAGAAACCAGCTTAAACATTCAGTACTTC. Its translation: CASSLETSLNIQYF.

This chain connects TRBV11-1 to TRBJ2-1, with D unclear. The V end lost 0 bases, the J end lost 0 bases, and 9 bases lay between the germline ends. CDR3 length: 16 residues. CDR1 is SGHAT, CDR2 FQDESV, per germline (reference sequence). The DNA for the CDR3 is TGTGCCAGCAGCTTAGCTGACTCCAGCTCCTACAATGAGCAGTTCTTC. Its protein product is CASSLADSSSYNEQFF.

The chain recombines TRBV3-1 with TRBJ2-3, with TRBD1 identical over 8 bases. This CDR3 region has 16 residues. In germline, CDR1 is LGHDT, CDR2 YNNKEL (reference sequence). Losses at the gene ends were 3 bases for V and 5 bases for J; bases not matched to a gene: 10. The CDR3 DNA is TGTGCCAGCAGCCAGCATGGACAGGGTTCTCGAGATACGCAGTATTTT. It yields the protein CASSQHGQGSRDTQYF.

The CDR3 loop reads CASSWGGASGGANTQYF. Written as DNA, the CDR3 is TGTGCCAGCAGTTGGGGAGGAGCTAGCGGGGGGGCTAATACGCAGTATTTT. The chain carries TRBV6-1 and TRBJ2-3, with 12 bases that match TRBD2. Per germline, CDR1 MNHNS and CDR2 SASEGT. Trimming cost V 5 bases and J 7 bases; bases outside gene matches: 13. The CDR3 is 17 amino acids.

This clonotype was seen only a few times. V usage is TRBV6-2 or TRBV6-3 and J usage is TRBJ2-1; 7 positions match TRBD1. The CDR3 is made up of 14 amino acids. Unmatched junction bases numbered 8, after V lost 5 bases and J lost 7 bases. Germline V CDR1 and CDR2: MNHEY, SVGEGT. The CDR3 is CASSGSGGMNEQFF. CDR3 DNA sequence: TGTGCCAGCAGTGGCTCAGGGGGTATGAATGAGCAGTTCTTC.

This clonotype was seen at least ten times. The chain recombines TRBV29-1 with TRBJ2-3, with a possible D match to TRBD2 (6 bases). Per the germline V gene, CDR1 is SQVTM and CDR2 is ANQGSEA. Trimming pared 6 bases from V and 0 bases from J, leaving 10 bases between. The CDR3 sequence is 13 residues long. The CDR3 nucleotides are TGCAGCGTCCTAGCGCCTAGCACAGATACGCAGTATTTT. Its translation is CSVLAPSTDTQYF.

This chain connects TRBV7-3 to TRBJ2-3, with 8 positions matching TRBD2. With V trimmed by 5 bases and J by 3 bases, 7 bases remained unmatched. The CDR3 is 15 residues long. Germline-derived CDR1 and CDR2 are SGHTA and FQGTGA. The CDR3 loop reads CASSARGGRTDTQYF. Written as DNA, the CDR3 is TGTGCCAGCAGCGCACGGGGGGGCCGGACAGATACGCAGTATTTT.

V usage is TRBV2 and J usage is TRBJ1-2, with 8 nucleotides matching TRBD1. Germline loops: CDR1 SNHLY, CDR2 FYNNEI. V dropped 3 bases and J dropped 7; count of bases not matched to a gene: 4. The CDR3 is made up of 13 amino acids. The CDR3 DNA sequence: TGTGCCAGCAGTGACTACAGGGGGTCTGGCTACACCTTC. Translation: CASSDYRGSGYTF.

In this sample, this clonotype turned up many times. The gene calls are TRBV20-1 and TRBJ2-1; weak D call: TRBD2 (5 bases). Trimming stripped 0 bases from V and 2 bases from J, with 20 bases between. CDR3 length: 18 amino acids. The germline V gene encodes CDR1 DFQATT and CDR2 SNEGSKA (reference sequence). The CDR3 DNA follows: TGCAGTGCTAGAGATGCTTCAGCCCCCTCTAGCACCTACAATGAGCAGTTCTTC. As protein: CSARDASAPSSTYNEQFF.

On this clonotype: This clone may be a read error of a much larger clone one base away. In this CDR3 the conserved last residue, phenylalanine or tryptophan, is missing, so a read error is likely. The chain joins TRBV27 to TRBJ2-3; the D is unclear. The CDR3 length is 13 residues. Trimming shortened V by 2 bases and J by 0 bases, and 3 bases separated the two germline ends. The germline gives CDR1 MNHEY, CDR2 SMNVEV (reference sequence). CDR3 loop: CASSLLSTDTQYI. CDR3 nucleotides: TGTGCCAGCAGTTTACTGAGCACAGATACGCAGTATATT.

The chain employs TRBV5-6 and TRBJ2-7, with 7 bases aligning to TRBD1. The CDR3 sequence is 16 residues long. The V segment lost 4 bases and the J segment 4 bases; nucleotides outside the gene matches: 14. Germline V gives CDR1 SGHDT, CDR2 YYEEEE. CDR3 protein: CASSRTTGTDKYEQYF. CDR3 DNA: TGTGCCAGCAGCCGAACTACCGGGACAGACAAGTACGAGCAGTACTTC. Complete variable domain (other parts from reference TRBV5-6 and TRBJ2-7): DAGVTQSPTHLIKTRGQQVTLRCSPKSGHDTVSWYQQALGQGPQFIFQYYEEEERQRGNFPDRFSGHQFPNYSSELNVNALLLGDSALYLCASSRTTGTDKYEQYFGPGTRLTVT.

This clonotype appeared a few times. This chain joins TRBV5-1 and TRBJ1-1; TRBD1 matches 7 bases. The germline CDR1 and CDR2 sequences are SGHRS and YFSETQ. CDR3 length: 14 residues. Germline trimming cut 1 base from V and 3 bases from J; bases unmatched to any gene: 3. CDR3 sequence: CASSLPRGDTEAFF. The CDR3 DNA is TGCGCCAGCAGCTTGCCCAGGGGGGACACTGAAGCTTTCTTT.

Only a few counts were recorded for this clonotype. The chain has TRBV9 and TRBJ1-1, with a tentative D call TRBD1 (6 bases). The germline CDR1 and CDR2 sequences are SGDLS and YYNGEE. The CDR3 extends over 15 amino acids. V was clipped by 4 bases and J by 1 base, with 14 bases between them. The CDR3 nucleotides are TGTGCCAGCAGCCAAACGGGGGGCACGAACACTGAAGCTTTCTTT. Encoded protein: CASSQTGGTNTEAFF. Full variable domain (rest looked up from reference TRBV9 and TRBJ1-1): DSGVTQTPKHLITATGQRVTLRCSPRSGDLSVYWYQQSLDQGLQFLIQYYNGEERAKGNILERFSAQQFPDLHSELNLSSLELGDSALYFCASSQTGGTNTEAFFGQGTRLTVV.

The CDR3 DNA reads TGTGCCAGCAGCTCAGACGCCAGCGAAAAACTGTTTTTT. Translating it yields CASSSDASEKLFF. The chain has TRBV6-6 and TRBJ1-4; D is undetermined. CDR1 and CDR2 (germline): MNHNY, SVGAGI (reference sequence). The ends were cut back, 6 bases at V and 8 bases at J, with 13 bases in the middle. The CDR3 runs 13 residues.

The chain carries TRBV24-1 and TRBJ2-2, with 7 bases aligning to TRBD1. This CDR3 has 16 residues. Trimming cost V 4 bases and J 5 bases; bases outside gene matches: 9. Germline V gives CDR1 KGHDR, CDR2 SFDVKD. CDR3 sequence (DNA): TGTGCCACCAGTGACCCGACAGGGACGTGGACCGGGGAGCTGTTTTTT. This sequence encodes CATSDPTGTWTGELFF.

Of note for this clonotype: Compared with germline, one end of the junction differs, possibly owing to a read error. The chain links TRBV7-2 to TRBJ2-1; D is uncertain. CDR1 is SGHTA, CDR2 FQGNSA, per germline. CDR3 length: 11 residues. In DNA, the CDR3 is TGTGCCAGCACCTTATACAATGAGCAGTTCTTC. Translating gives CASTLYNEQFF.

This clonotype appeared a few times. CDR3 region: CASSLEAGGGTQYF. The CDR3 region has the DNA TGTGCCAGCAGCTTAGAAGCTGGGGGGGGGACCCAGTACTTC. The chain has TRBV11-2 and TRBJ2-5, with TRBD2 identical over 7 bases. The CDR3 has 14 amino acids. CDR1 is SGHAT, CDR2 FQNNGV, per germline. V lost 0 bases and J lost 7; bases outside the gene matches: 5.

The chain couples TRBV10-3 to TRBJ1-2; D is unresolved. The CDR3 extends over 11 amino acids. In germline, CDR1 is ENHRY, CDR2 SYGVKD. Trimming removed 7 bases at V and 4 bases at J, with 7 bases between. The CDR3 spells CAITAAYGYTF. The CDR3 DNA sequence: TGTGCCATCACAGCCGCCTATGGCTACACCTTC.

This clonotype was recorded a few times. This CDR3 reads CASSEDLNTEAFF. The CDR3 region has the DNA TGTGCCAGCAGTGAAGATTTGAACACTGAAGCTTTCTTT. The chain couples TRBV2 to TRBJ1-1; D unresolved. This CDR3 contains 13 residues. V was clipped by 1 base and J by 0 bases, with 3 bases between them. Germline CDR1 and CDR2: SNHLY and FYNNEI.

The genes are TRBV7-2 and TRBJ1-5; D perhaps matches TRBD1 (6 bases). Between the trimmed V and J ends, which lost 2 bases and 5 bases, there was a span of 10 bases. Germline assignment: CDR1 SGHTA and CDR2 FQGNSA. CDR3 length: 14 amino acids. This CDR3 reads CASSLSPGDQPQHF. DNA for the CDR3: TGTGCCAGCAGCTTAAGTCCAGGGGATCAGCCCCAGCATTTT.